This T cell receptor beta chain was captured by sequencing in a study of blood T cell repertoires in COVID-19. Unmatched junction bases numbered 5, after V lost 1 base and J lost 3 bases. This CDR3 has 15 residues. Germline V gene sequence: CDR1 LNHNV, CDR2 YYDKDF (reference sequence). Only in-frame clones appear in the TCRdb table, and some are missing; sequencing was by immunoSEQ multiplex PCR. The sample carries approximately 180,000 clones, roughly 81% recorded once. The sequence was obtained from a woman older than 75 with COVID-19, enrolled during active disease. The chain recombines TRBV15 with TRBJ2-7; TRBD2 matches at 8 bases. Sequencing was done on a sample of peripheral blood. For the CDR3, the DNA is TGTGCCACCAGCAGAGCCCGGGAGGGTCTCTACGAGCAGTACTTC. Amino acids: CATSRAREGLYEQYF.